A selection of T cell receptor beta chains follows, all from one sample in a study of post-analysis software for immune sequencing data. Using its own MiXCR run on the PCR reads, TCRdb lists one record per CDR3 protein. There are about 820,000 distinct CDR3 sequences in the sample; about 53% occur only once, and approximately 4.5% lies in the top ten. Sequenced input: blood. The receptors stem from a girl aged 5-17 years with multiple sclerosis. Each CDR3 is given with its conserved first and last residue. The D gene is left open where the match is weak. Where a row states a size, it is once, few, many or the class of an expanded clone; other rows omit it.

CDR3 DNA: TGCAGCGCTTTCGGGAGGGCGTCCGAAGAGACCCAGTACTTC
CDR3 protein: CSAFGRASEETQYF
clone size: NA
D gene: TRBD2
V gene: TRBV29-1
J gene: TRBJ2-5

CDR3 DNA: TGTGCCAGCAGCTTGGACTGGAGGACAAGCTACACCTTC
CDR3 protein: CASSLDWRTSYTF
clone size: few
D gene: NA
V gene: TRBV5-4
J gene: TRBJ1-2

CDR3 DNA: TGTGCCAGTGGGCGAGCGGGCGGATACAATGAGCAGTTCTTC
CDR3 protein: CASGRAGGYNEQFF
clone size: few
D gene: NA
V gene: TRBV7-9
J gene: TRBJ2-1

CDR3 DNA: TGTAGTGCAATATTTCGGACCTACGAGCAGTACTTC
CDR3 protein: CSAIFRTYEQYF
clone size: NA
D gene: NA
V gene: TRBV20-1
J gene: TRBJ2-7

CDR3 DNA: TGTGCCAGCAGTTACTTTACAGGTATGAACACTGAAGCTTTCTTT
CDR3 protein: CASSYFTGMNTEAFF
clone size: NA
D gene: NA
V gene: TRBV6-5
J gene: TRBJ1-1

CDR3 DNA: TGCGCCAGCAGCTTGCGGACAGGTGATTTGGAGACCCAGTACTTC
CDR3 protein: CASSLRTGDLETQYF
clone size: NA
D gene: TRBD1
V gene: TRBV5-1
J gene: TRBJ2-5

CDR3 DNA: TGTGCCAGCAGCTTAGGACGAGCACAAGGGAAATTTCCAGATACGCAGTATTTT
CDR3 protein: CASSLGRAQGKFPDTQYF
clone size: NA
D gene: NA
V gene: TRBV7-9
J gene: TRBJ2-3

CDR3 DNA: TGTGCCAGCAGTTTAGATACAGGGTTCTACAATGAGCAGTTCTTC
CDR3 protein: CASSLDTGFYNEQFF
clone size: few
D gene: NA
V gene: TRBV12-3/TRBV12-4
J gene: TRBJ2-1

CDR3 DNA: TGTGCCAGCAGCCCCAGGACAGGTCAAGGTTCCTACGAGCAGTACTTC
CDR3 protein: CASSPRTGQGSYEQYF
clone size: NA
D gene: TRBD1
V gene: TRBV7-6
J gene: TRBJ2-7

CDR3 DNA: TGTGCCACCAGCACTGGACTAGCCTCCCACAATGAGCAGTTCTTC
CDR3 protein: CATSTGLASHNEQFF
clone size: NA
D gene: TRBD2
V gene: TRBV15
J gene: TRBJ2-1

CDR3 DNA: TGCAGTGCTAGAGATGGGGCCAGGGTTTATGATGGCTACACCTTC
CDR3 protein: CSARDGARVYDGYTF
clone size: NA
D gene: NA
V gene: TRBV20-1
J gene: TRBJ1-2

CDR3 DNA: TGTGCCAGCAGCGTAGATACGCATGCGGCCAACGTCCTGACTTTC
CDR3 protein: CASSVDTHAANVLTF
clone size: NA
D gene: NA
V gene: TRBV9
J gene: TRBJ2-6

CDR3 DNA: TGTGCCAGCAGCTTGAGCTACGGGGTCGAGCAGTACTTC
CDR3 protein: CASSLSYGVEQYF
clone size: few
D gene: NA
V gene: TRBV11-2
J gene: TRBJ2-7

CDR3 DNA: TGTGCCAGCAGTTTAAGGGGTCTCGGCTATGGCTACACCTTC
CDR3 protein: CASSLRGLGYGYTF
clone size: NA
D gene: NA
V gene: TRBV12-3/TRBV12-4
J gene: TRBJ1-2

CDR3 DNA: TGTGCCAGCAGCCAAGGGGGAGGGTTGGACACTGAAGCTTTCTTT
CDR3 protein: CASSQGGGLDTEAFF
clone size: NA
D gene: NA
V gene: TRBV4-2
J gene: TRBJ1-1

CDR3 DNA: TGCGCCAGCAGTCGGACGCTCAACACGGGACCTCTAGCCAAAAACATTCAGTACTTC
CDR3 protein: CASSRTLNTGPLAKNIQYF
clone size: NA
D gene: NA
V gene: TRBV5-1
J gene: TRBJ2-4